The 3 T cell receptor beta chains in this list originate from one sample, sequenced in a study of identical twins. TCRdb itself ran the 5' RACE reads through MiXCR, one entry per CDR3 protein. This table holds under 400,000 distinct CDR3 sequences, approximately 10% found once. Material for sequencing was naive T cells sorted from blood. The receptor source for this set is a woman in her 50s in good health.

The V and J genes are TRBV11-2 and TRBJ2-1, with D maybe TRBD2 (6 bases). Trimming took 5 bases from V and 7 from J, leaving 12 bases between them. The CDR3 is 13 amino acids. The germline V gene encodes CDR1 SGHAT and CDR2 FQNNGV. CDR3 protein: CASSLTRENEQFF. The CDR3 DNA reads as TGTGCCAGCAGCCTAACTCGGGAGAATGAGCAGTTCTTC.

This clonotype was seen repeatedly, ten times or more. The chain employs TRBV27 and TRBJ2-7; TRBD1 matches at 8 bases. Trimming at V came to 6 bases and at J to 1 base, leaving 2 bases not matched to a gene. The germline V gene encodes CDR1 MNHEY and CDR2 SMNVEV (reference sequence). CDR3 length: 13 amino acids. The CDR3 nucleotides read TGTGCCAGCAGGACAGGGGTTTCCTACGAGCAGTACTTC. As protein: CASRTGVSYEQYF.

With respect to this clonotype: The junction differs from germline at one of its ends, possibly a read error. The chain combines TRBV12-3 or TRBV12-4 with TRBJ1-3; D perhaps matches TRBD1 (6 bases). The CDR3 extends over 15 amino acids. The CDR3 nucleotides read TGTGCCAGTAGTTTACGGGGGACATCTGGAAACACCATATATTTT. It translates to CASSLRGTSGNTIYF.